This T cell receptor beta chain was captured in a study of T cell clonality in common variable immunodeficiency. Only in-frame clones appear in the TCRdb table, and some are missing; sequencing was by immunoSEQ multiplex PCR. This sample carries roughly 55,000 clones, none of them present only once. Germline CDR1 SNHLY, CDR2 FYNNEI. Trimming took 5 bases from V and 2 from J; bases not matched to a gene: 3. The CDR3 covers 15 residues. The sample holds many counts of this clone. The read comes to an end 3 residues before the CDR3 does, leaving the germline J gene to fill in the end. The rearrangement links TRBV2 to TRBJ1-4; 9 bases agree with TRBD1. This sequence was found in a person between 18 and 75 years old in good health. The sequenced sample consisted of peripheral blood mononuclear cells. CDR3 loop: CASSMDRGTNEKLFF. CDR3 DNA (partial): TGTGCCAGCAGTATGGACAGGGGTACTAATGAAAAA.